This TCR beta chain appears in the sequencing data of a study of cytomegalovirus exposure and HLA in healthy donors. CDR1 and CDR2 (germline): SGHAT, FQDESV (reference sequence). This CDR3 is 13 amino acids long. The germline V and J ends were trimmed by 1 base and 5 bases, with 8 bases remaining between them. PCR primers comprised 60 Vbeta and 13 Jbeta primers. The repertoire was sequenced with immunoSEQ multiplex PCR; TCRdb's copy has only in-frame clones and lacks some. The sample consists of nearly 110,000 clones, about three quarters of them appearing once. Sample: PBMCs. This receptor was taken from a man aged 30 to 39 in good health and CMV-seronegative. The V and J genes are TRBV11-1 and TRBJ2-5; perhaps TRBD2 as D (5 bases). CDR3 amino acids: CASSLVRRETQYF. The CDR3 region has the DNA TGTGCCAGCAGCTTAGTAAGGAGGGAGACCCAGTACTTC.